Below are 10 T cell receptor beta chains sequenced from a single sample in a study of blood T cell repertoires in COVID-19. Sequencing was performed with immunoSEQ multiplex PCR; in TCRdb, only in-frame clones are kept and a portion is missing. This table holds approximately 200,000 clones, about 91% found once. The sample was peripheral blood. Every receptor here comes from a woman aged 25 to 39 with acute or convalescent COVID-19.

The CDR3 DNA reads TGTGCCAGCTCGTCTTCAGGGGCGATGGGGGACACTGAAGCTTTCTTT. Amino acid sequence: CASSSSGAMGDTEAFF. This chain joins TRBV18 and TRBJ1-1; the D gene is possibly TRBD1 (6 bases). Per the germline V gene, CDR1 is KGHSH and CDR2 is LQKENI. The V and J ends lost 6 bases and 3 bases respectively, with 20 bases between them. CDR3 length: 16 amino acids.

V gene TRBV12-3 or TRBV12-4 combines with J gene TRBJ1-1; TRBD1 aligns across 10 bases. This CDR3 contains 13 residues. V lost 8 bases to trimming and J lost 5 bases; unmatched junction nucleotides: 5. The CDR3 protein is CASSGTGETEAFF. Written as DNA, the CDR3 is TGTGCCAGCTCCGGGACAGGGGAAACTGAAGCTTTCTTT.

This clone was counted a single time. CDR3 loop: CACRQGSYNEQFF. The CDR3 DNA is TGTGCTTGCCGACAGGGTTCCTACAATGAGCAGTTCTTC. This sequence joins TRBV2 and TRBJ2-1, with 7 bases lining up with TRBD1. Germline lookup yields CDR1 SNHLY and CDR2 FYNNEI. This CDR3 is built from 13 residues.

The V gene is TRBV7-6, the J gene TRBJ2-2, with 9 nucleotides matching TRBD2. The CDR3 length is 16 residues. The germline gives CDR1 SGHVS, CDR2 FNYEAQ. V gave up 5 bases and J gave up 0 bases; unmatched junction bases: 4. The CDR3 nucleotides read TGTGCCAGCAGCAAAACTAGCGGGCCGAACACCGGGGAGCTGTTTTTT. Translation gives CASSKTSGPNTGELFF. Drawing the rest from reference TRBV7-6 and TRBJ2-2, the complete variable domain is GAGVSQSPRYKVTKRGQDVALRCDPISGHVSLYWYRQALGQGPEFLTYFNYEAQQDKSGLPNDRFSAERPEGSISTLTIQRTEQRDSAMYRCASSKTSGPNTGELFFGEGSRLTVL.

This chain uses TRBV11-2 with TRBJ2-1, with unresolved D. CDR1 SGHAT and CDR2 FQNNGV come from the germline V gene. V lost 1 base and J lost 5, with 6 bases in between. The CDR3 loop spans 13 amino acids. This chain's CDR3 is CASSLGRHNEQFF. The DNA for the CDR3 is TGTGCCAGCAGCTTAGGGCGGCACAATGAGCAGTTCTTC.

In its sample, this clone was seen a few times. The germline gene is not matched at one end of the junction; a read error may be the cause. The J gene is TRBJ2-7, the V gene TRBV7-9; D call uncertain. In germline, CDR1 is SEHNR, CDR2 FQNEAQ (reference sequence). The CDR3 is 13 amino acids. The CDR3 sequence: CASSQAGSDEQYF. The CDR3 coding sequence is TGTGCCAGCAGCCAGGCAGGCTCCGACGAGCAGTACTTC.

The chain uses TRBV25-1 and TRBJ2-2, with D maybe TRBD1 (6 bases). Looked up from germline, CDR1 is MGHDK and CDR2 is SYGVNS. The CDR3 sequence is 15 residues long. Trimming pared 3 bases from V and 3 bases from J, leaving 11 bases between. CDR3 DNA sequence: TGTGCCAGCAGTGAGGGGACAACCCACACCGGGGAGCTGTTTTTT. Translating it yields CASSEGTTHTGELFF.

The CDR3 is CASWERAGELFF. The CDR3 DNA follows: TGTGCCAGCTGGGAGAGAGCCGGGGAGCTGTTTTTT. V gene TRBV6-5 combines with J gene TRBJ2-2, with D maybe TRBD2 (5 bases). V gave up 8 bases and J gave up 6 bases, with 10 bases separating them. Germline CDR1 is MNHEY and CDR2 is SVGAGI. The CDR3 is 12 amino acids.

The V and J genes are TRBV18 and TRBJ2-6; 9 nucleotides match TRBD1. CDR1 is KGHSH, CDR2 LQKENI, per germline. This CDR3 is 17 amino acids long. V was clipped by 6 bases and J by 2 bases; unmatched bases: 8. The DNA for the CDR3 is TGTGCCAGCTCTCCTCCGGGACAGGGTCCTGGGGCCAACGTCCTGACTTTC. Its protein is CASSPPGQGPGANVLTF.

The chain links TRBV5-1 to TRBJ2-3, with TRBD1 matching over 9 bases. In germline, CDR1 is SGHRS, CDR2 YFSETQ. This CDR3 region has 15 residues. Trimming cost V 0 bases and J 4 bases; bases outside gene matches: 3. The CDR3 bases are TGCGCCAGCAGCTTGGGGACAGGGGTGGCAGATACGCAGTATTTT. Translating gives CASSLGTGVADTQYF.